A selection of T cell receptor beta chains follows, all from one sample in a study of blood T cell repertoires in COVID-19. Assay: immunoSEQ multiplex PCR; the TCRdb copy retains only in-frame clones and omits some. Among over 150,000 clones listed, around 80% were seen once. Sequencing used PBMCs or T cells enriched from blood (not recorded which). Receptor source: a man aged 45-65 years who had recovered from COVID-19. Each CDR3 is given with its conserved first and last residue. D genes are given only for firm matches.

18,TRBV5-1,TRBJ2-3,TRBD2,CASSYGLAGAASTDTQYF
14,TRBV19,TRBJ2-7,.,CASSMRHLIYEQYF
13,TRBV6-5,TRBJ2-3,.,CASSYSREDTQYF
20,TRBV21-1,TRBJ2-3,.,CASSKEGHLWTSGATDTQYF
16,TRBV21-1,TRBJ2-1,.,CASSKAEDRGHNEQFF
12,TRBV3-1/TRBV3-2,TRBJ2-3,.,CASSRNRDTQYF
14,TRBV10-3,TRBJ1-2,.,CAISEGRVNYGYTF
16,TRBV5-1,TRBJ1-3,.,CASSLWGTSSGNTIYF
16,TRBV27,TRBJ2-7,.,CASSGVTGRSYYEQYF
16,TRBV7-2,TRBJ1-4,TRBD1,CASSEGTGATNEKLFF
13,TRBV14,TRBJ1-1,.,CASSRRVNTEAFF
14,TRBV6-5,TRBJ1-6,.,CASKRDSMDSPLHF
15,TRBV5-1,TRBJ2-1,.,CASSLEGRTYNEQFF
12,TRBV6-5,TRBJ1-2,TRBD1,CASRDRSYGYTF
15,TRBV19,TRBJ1-3,TRBD1,CASSPSDRFGNTIYF
15,TRBV4-1,TRBJ1-5,.,CASSQDDRNNQPQHF
14,TRBV7-6,TRBJ2-7,TRBD1,CASSSQQGVYEQYF
18,TRBV19,TRBJ1-5,.,CASSGWGRAEDSNQPQHF
15,TRBV5-1,TRBJ2-1,.,CASSPPGTQHNEQFF
13,TRBV12-3/TRBV12-4,TRBJ1-2,.,CASSYSPNSGYTF
15,TRBV4-2,TRBJ1-6,.,CASRTRDSYNSPLHF
14,TRBV2,TRBJ1-5,.,CASSMGQRNQPQHF
15,TRBV6-5,TRBJ1-2,.,CASSYDSQPNYGYTF
16,TRBV18,TRBJ2-7,TRBD1,CASSPGQGRETYEQYF
14,TRBV29-1,TRBJ1-2,.,CSVEQAEVNYGYTF
13,TRBV28,TRBJ1-4,.,CASRTTASEKLFF
14,TRBV19,TRBJ1-2,.,CASSIGSVNYGYTF
17,TRBV2,TRBJ1-3,TRBD1,CASTNGQGRLSGNTIYF
14,TRBV2,TRBJ2-2,.,CASSYREGPGELFF
14,TRBV11-1,TRBJ2-5,TRBD2,CASSFSGNRETQYF
16,TRBV11-3,TRBJ2-1,TRBD1,CASSSGRDRRYNEQFF
16,TRBV6-1,TRBJ1-2,TRBD1,CASSVFGTGDNYGYTF
13,TRBV9,TRBJ1-4,.,CASSVEGGEKLFF